This T cell receptor (beta chain) was retrieved from a study of molecular identifiers for immune sequencing clone quantification. Study-level results: Detecting spiked Jurkat TCR RNA from one cell among 1 million or so naive cells was reportedly possible. For effector cells, clones above 20 RNA copies held over 99% of molecules; for naive cells, under 1%.

For bulk TCR libraries, previously described methods and listed TCR primers were used. TCRdb fed the PCR reads into MiXCR, producing one record per CDR3 protein. This table holds about 510,000 distinct CDR3 sequences, under 30% found once. This clonotype was observed many times. What it binds is not known. Deletions cut 3 bases from V and 6 bases from J, with 12 bases between. There are 13 residues in the CDR3. Germline CDR1 reads LGHNA; CDR2 reads YSLEER. The gene calls are TRBV4-3 and TRBJ2-7; tentatively, D is TRBD1 or TRBD2 (5 bases each). The source is a human donor in good health. Some libraries in this study had Jurkat cell RNA spiked in. The sample consisted of naive CD8+ T cells from blood, with Jurkat cell RNA spiked in. Documented subset: FACS-sorted CD8+CD4-CCR7+CD45RA+ naive T cells. For the CDR3, the DNA is TGCGCCAGCAGCCAGGACCGGGGCCCCGAGCAGTACTTC. Translated, it gives CASSQDRGPEQYF.